Listed here is a single TCR beta chain. Its antigen is unknown. This specimen comes from a study of T cell responses to AZD1222 COVID-19 vaccine. General study findings and limits: Spike-specific TCRs gained breadth and depth after people received two AZD1222 doses.

The CDR3 sequence is 13 residues long. In germline, CDR1 is SGHTS, CDR2 YDEGEE. Trimming removed 2 bases from V and 8 bases from J, with 13 bases in between. The protocol was immunoSEQ multiplex PCR, while the TCRdb copy is restricted to in-frame clones and leaves out a portion. The sample has about 140,000 clones, more than 85% seen once. Pooled samples include second doses given at about 4 or 12 weeks. This sample comprised peripheral blood, obtained 28 days after the second AZD1222 dose. The genes are TRBV5-8 and TRBJ1-2; possibly TRBD1 for D (5 bases). The sequence was obtained from an adult who received the AZD1222 COVID-19 vaccine. CDR3 region: CASSFGGVGGYTF. DNA of the CDR3: TGTGCCAGCAGCTTCGGAGGGGTAGGAGGCTACACCTTC.